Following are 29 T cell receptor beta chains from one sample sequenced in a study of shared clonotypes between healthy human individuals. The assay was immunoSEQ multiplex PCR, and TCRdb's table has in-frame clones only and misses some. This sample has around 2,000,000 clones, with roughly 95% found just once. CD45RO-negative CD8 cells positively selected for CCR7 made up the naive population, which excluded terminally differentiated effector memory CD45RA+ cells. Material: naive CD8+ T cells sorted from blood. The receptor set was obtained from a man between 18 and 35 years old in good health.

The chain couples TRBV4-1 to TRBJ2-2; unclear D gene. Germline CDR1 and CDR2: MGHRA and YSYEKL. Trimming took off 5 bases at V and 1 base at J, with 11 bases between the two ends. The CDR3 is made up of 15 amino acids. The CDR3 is CASSLRLLNTGELFF. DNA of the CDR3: TGCGCCAGCAGCTTAAGACTGTTGAACACCGGGGAGCTGTTTTTT.

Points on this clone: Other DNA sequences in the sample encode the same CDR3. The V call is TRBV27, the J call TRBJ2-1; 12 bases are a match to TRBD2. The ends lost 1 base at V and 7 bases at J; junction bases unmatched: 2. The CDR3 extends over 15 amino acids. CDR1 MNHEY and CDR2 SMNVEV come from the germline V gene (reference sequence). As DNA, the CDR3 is TGTGCCAGCAGTTTATGGCTAGCGGGGGGGAATGAGCAGTTCTTC. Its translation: CASSLWLAGGNEQFF.

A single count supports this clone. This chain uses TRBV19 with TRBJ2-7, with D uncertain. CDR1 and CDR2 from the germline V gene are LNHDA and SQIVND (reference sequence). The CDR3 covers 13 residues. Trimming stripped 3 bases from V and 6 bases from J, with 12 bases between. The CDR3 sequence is CASSIGESGEQYF. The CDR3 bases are TGTGCCAGTAGTATTGGGGAATCGGGCGAGCAGTACTTC.

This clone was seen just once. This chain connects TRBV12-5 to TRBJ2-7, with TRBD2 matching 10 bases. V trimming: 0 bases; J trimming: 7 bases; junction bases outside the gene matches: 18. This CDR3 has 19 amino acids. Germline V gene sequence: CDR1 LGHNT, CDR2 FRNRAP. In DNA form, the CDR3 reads TGTGCTAGTGGTTTGGTAAGGCTAGCGGGAGCTCTATCCATGGGGGAGCAGTACTTC. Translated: CASGLVRLAGALSMGEQYF.

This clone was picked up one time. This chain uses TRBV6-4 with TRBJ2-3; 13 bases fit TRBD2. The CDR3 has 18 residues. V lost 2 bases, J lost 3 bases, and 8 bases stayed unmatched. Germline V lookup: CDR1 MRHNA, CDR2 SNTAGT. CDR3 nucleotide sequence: TGTGCCAGCAGTGACGGAGGGACTAGCGGGGAGAAGACAGATACGCAGTATTTT. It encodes CASSDGGTSGEKTDTQYF.

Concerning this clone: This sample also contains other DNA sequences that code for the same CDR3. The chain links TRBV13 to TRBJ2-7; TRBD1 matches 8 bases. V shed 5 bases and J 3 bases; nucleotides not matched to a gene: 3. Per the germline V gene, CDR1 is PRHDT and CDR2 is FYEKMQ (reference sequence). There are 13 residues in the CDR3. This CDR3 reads CASSEGQGYEQYF. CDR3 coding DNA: TGTGCCAGCAGCGAAGGACAGGGCTACGAGCAGTACTTC.

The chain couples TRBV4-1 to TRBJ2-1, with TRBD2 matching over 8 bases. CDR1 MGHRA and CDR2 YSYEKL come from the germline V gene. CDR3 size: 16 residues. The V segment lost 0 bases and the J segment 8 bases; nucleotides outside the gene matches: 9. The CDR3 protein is CASSQEPAGVADEQFF. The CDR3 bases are TGCGCCAGCAGCCAAGAACCAGCGGGAGTAGCTGATGAGCAGTTCTTC.

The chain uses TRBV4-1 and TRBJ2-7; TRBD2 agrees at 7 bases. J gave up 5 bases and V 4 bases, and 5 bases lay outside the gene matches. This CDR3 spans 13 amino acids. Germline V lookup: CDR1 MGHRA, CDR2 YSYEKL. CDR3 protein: CASSPLGGDEQYF. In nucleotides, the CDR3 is TGCGCCAGCAGCCCCTTGGGGGGGGACGAGCAGTACTTC.

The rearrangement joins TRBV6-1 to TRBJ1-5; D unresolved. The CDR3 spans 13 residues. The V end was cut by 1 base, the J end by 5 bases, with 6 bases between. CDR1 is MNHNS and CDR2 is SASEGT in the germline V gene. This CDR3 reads CASSEGSHQPQHF. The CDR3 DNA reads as TGTGCCAGCAGTGAAGGTAGTCATCAGCCCCAGCATTTT.

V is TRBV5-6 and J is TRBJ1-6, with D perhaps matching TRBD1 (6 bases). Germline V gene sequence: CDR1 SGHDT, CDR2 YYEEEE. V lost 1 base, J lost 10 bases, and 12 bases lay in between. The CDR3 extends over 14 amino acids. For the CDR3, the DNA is TGTGCCAGCAGCTTGTTGTCAGGGGTCTCACCCCTCCACTTT. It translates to CASSLLSGVSPLHF.

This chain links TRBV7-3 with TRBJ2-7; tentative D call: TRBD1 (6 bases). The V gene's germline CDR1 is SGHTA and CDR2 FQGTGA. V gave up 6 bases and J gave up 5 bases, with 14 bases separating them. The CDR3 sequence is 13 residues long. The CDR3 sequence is CASSHTEGDEQYF. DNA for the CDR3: TGTGCCAGCAGTCATACCGAGGGGGACGAGCAGTACTTC.

The CDR3 DNA follows: TGTGCCAGCAGTTACGAATATAATTCACCCCTCCACTTT. Protein: CASSYEYNSPLHF. V usage is TRBV6-5 and J usage is TRBJ1-6; D is unresolved. Looked up from germline, CDR1 is MNHEY and CDR2 is SVGAGI. V was cut by 2 bases and J by 4 bases, with 3 bases left in between. CDR3 length: 13 residues.

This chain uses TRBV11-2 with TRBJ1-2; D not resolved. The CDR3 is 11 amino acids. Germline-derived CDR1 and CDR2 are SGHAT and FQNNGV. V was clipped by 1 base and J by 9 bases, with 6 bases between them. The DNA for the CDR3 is TGTGCCAGCAGCTTAGGGGGTAGCTACACCTTC. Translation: CASSLGGSYTF.

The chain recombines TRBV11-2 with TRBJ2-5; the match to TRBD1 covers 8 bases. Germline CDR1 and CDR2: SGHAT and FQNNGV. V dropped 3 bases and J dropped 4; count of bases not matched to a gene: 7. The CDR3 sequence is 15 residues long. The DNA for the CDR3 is TGTGCCAGCAGCTTTTTATCAGGGGGCGGAGAGACCCAGTACTTC. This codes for CASSFLSGGGETQYF.

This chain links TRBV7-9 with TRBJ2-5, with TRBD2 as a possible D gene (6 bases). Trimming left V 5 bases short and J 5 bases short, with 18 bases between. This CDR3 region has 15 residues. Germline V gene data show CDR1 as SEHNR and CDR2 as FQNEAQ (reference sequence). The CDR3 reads CASSVTERVGETQYF. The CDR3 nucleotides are TGTGCCAGCAGCGTAACGGAGCGGGTGGGGGAGACCCAGTACTTC.

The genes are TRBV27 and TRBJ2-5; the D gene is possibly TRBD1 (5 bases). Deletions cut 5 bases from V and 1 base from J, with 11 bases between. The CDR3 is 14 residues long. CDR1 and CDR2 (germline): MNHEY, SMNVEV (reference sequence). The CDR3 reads CASSPDTTQETQYF. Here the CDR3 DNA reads TGTGCCAGCAGTCCGGACACTACCCAAGAGACCCAGTACTTC.

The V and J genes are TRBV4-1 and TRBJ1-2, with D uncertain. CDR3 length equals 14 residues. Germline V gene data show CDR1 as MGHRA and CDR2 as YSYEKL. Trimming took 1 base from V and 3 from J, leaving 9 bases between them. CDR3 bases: TGCGCCAGCAGCCAAGTGGGCAGTGACTATGGCTACACCTTC. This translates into CASSQVGSDYGYTF.

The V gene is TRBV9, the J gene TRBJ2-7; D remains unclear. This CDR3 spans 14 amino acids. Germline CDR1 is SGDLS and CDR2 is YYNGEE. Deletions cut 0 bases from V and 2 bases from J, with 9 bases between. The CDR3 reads CASSVGQETYEQYF. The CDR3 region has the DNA TGTGCCAGCAGCGTAGGGCAGGAAACCTACGAGCAGTACTTC.

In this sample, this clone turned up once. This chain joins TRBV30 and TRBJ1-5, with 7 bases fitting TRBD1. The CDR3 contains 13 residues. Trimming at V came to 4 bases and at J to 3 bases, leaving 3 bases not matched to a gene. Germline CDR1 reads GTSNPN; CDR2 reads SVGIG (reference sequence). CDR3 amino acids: CAWKGQINQPQHF. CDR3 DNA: TGTGCCTGGAAGGGACAGATCAATCAGCCCCAGCATTTT.

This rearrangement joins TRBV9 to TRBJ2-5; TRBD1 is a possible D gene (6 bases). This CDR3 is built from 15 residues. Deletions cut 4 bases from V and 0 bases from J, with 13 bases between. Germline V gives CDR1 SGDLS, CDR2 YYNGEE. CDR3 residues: CASSYYQGYQETQYF. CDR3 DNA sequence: TGTGCCAGCAGCTACTACCAGGGGTACCAAGAGACCCAGTACTTC. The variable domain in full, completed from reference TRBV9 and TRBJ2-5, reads DSGVTQTPKHLITATGQRVTLRCSPRSGDLSVYWYQQSLDQGLQFLIQYYNGEERAKGNILERFSAQQFPDLHSELNLSSLELGDSALYFCASSYYQGYQETQYFGPGTRLLVL.

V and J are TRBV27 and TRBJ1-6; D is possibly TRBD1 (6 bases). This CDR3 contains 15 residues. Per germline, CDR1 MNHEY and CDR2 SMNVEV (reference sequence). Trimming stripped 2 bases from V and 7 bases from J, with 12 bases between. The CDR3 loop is CASSLKDRRNSPLHF. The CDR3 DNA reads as TGTGCCAGCAGTTTAAAGGACAGAAGGAATTCACCCCTCCACTTT.

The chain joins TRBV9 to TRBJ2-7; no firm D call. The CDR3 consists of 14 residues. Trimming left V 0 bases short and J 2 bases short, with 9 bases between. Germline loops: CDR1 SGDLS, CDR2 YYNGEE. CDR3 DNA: TGTGCCAGCAGCGTAGGAAGTACGACCTACGAGCAGTACTTC. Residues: CASSVGSTTYEQYF.

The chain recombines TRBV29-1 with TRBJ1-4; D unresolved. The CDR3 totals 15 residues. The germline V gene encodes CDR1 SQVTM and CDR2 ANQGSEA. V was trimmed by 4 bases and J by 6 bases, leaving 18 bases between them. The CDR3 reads CSVAGRVTGDEKLFF. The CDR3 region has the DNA TGCAGCGTTGCCGGGCGGGTCACGGGCGATGAAAAACTGTTTTTT.

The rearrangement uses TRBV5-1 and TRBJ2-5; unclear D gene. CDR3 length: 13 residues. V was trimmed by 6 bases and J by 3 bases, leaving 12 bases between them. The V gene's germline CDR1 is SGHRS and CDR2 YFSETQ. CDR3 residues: CASKEINEETQYF. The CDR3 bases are TGCGCCAGCAAAGAAATTAATGAAGAGACCCAGTACTTC.

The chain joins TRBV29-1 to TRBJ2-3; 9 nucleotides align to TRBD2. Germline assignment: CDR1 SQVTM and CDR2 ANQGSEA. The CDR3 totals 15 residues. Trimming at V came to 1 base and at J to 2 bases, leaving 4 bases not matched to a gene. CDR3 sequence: CSVEGVAGATDTQYF. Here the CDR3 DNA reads TGCAGCGTTGAAGGGGTAGCGGGGGCCACAGATACGCAGTATTTT.

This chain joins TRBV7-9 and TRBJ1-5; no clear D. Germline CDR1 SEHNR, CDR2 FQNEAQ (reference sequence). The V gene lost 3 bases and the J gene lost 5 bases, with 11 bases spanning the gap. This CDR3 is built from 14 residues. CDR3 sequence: CASSFSTPDQPQHF. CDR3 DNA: TGTGCCAGCAGCTTTAGTACCCCGGATCAGCCCCAGCATTTT. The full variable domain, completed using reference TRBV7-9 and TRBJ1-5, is DTGVSQNPRHKITKRGQNVTFRCDPISEHNRLYWYRQTLGQGPEFLTYFQNEAQLEKSRLLSDRFSAERPKGSFSTLEIQRTEQGDSAMYLCASSFSTPDQPQHFGDGTRLSIL.

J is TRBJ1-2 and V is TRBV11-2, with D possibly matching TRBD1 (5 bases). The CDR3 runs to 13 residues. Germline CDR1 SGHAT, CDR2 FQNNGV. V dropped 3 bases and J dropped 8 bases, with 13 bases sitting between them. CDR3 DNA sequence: TGTGCCAGCAGCTTTAAAGGGGTTGTCGGCTACACCTTC. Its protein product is CASSFKGVVGYTF.

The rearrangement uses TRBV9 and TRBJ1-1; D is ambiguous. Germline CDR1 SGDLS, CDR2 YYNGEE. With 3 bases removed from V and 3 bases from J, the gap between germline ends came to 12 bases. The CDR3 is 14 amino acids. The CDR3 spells CASSEDGSHTEAFF. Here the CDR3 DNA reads TGTGCCAGCAGCGAGGACGGATCCCACACTGAAGCTTTCTTT.

The CDR3: CASSLSLHHGSIEGALYGYTF. CDR3 nucleotide sequence: TGTGCCAGCAGTTTATCCCTCCACCACGGGTCCATTGAAGGAGCGCTATATGGCTACACCTTC. The V and J genes are TRBV28 and TRBJ1-2; no clear D gene. The V gene lost 1 base and the J gene lost 5 bases, with 32 bases spanning the gap. The length of the CDR3 is 21 residues. Germline V gives CDR1 MDHEN, CDR2 SYDVKM.